Presented here are 32 T cell receptor beta chains from one specimen sequenced in a study of cytomegalovirus exposure and HLA in healthy donors. Primers: 60 Vbeta forward and 13 Jbeta reverse. Clones were read by immunoSEQ multiplex PCR, and TCRdb kept only the in-frame ones, dropping some. The table records roughly 100,000 clones, around 80% of them present only once. The sequenced sample was PBMCs. The receptors stem from a man under 40 in good health and CMV-seropositive.

The table lists this clone with a count of one. The chain has TRBV4-1 and TRBJ2-7, with 8 bases matching TRBD1. The germline V gene encodes CDR1 MGHRA and CDR2 YSYEKL. The CDR3 spans 13 residues. With V trimmed by 3 bases and J by 4 bases, 2 bases remained unmatched. The CDR3 DNA sequence: TGCGCCAGCAGCCACAGGGGGCAATACGAGCAGTACTTC. Protein: CASSHRGQYEQYF.

This sequence joins TRBV10-3 and TRBJ1-3; TRBD1 is a possible D gene (6 bases). Germline V lookup: CDR1 ENHRY, CDR2 SYGVKD. CDR3 length: 15 residues. The V end lost 4 bases, the J end lost 0 bases, and 10 bases lay between the germline ends. The CDR3 protein is CAISAGELSGNTIYF. The CDR3 nucleotides read TGTGCCATCAGTGCAGGGGAACTCTCTGGAAACACCATATATTTT.

This clone was seen a handful of times. This chain joins TRBV6-1 and TRBJ1-1; 10 bases map to TRBD1. This CDR3 region has 13 residues. J lost 5 bases, V lost 6 bases, and 3 bases had no gene match. Germline V gene sequence: CDR1 MNHNS, CDR2 SASEGT. The CDR3 coding sequence is TGTGCCAGCAGGCGGACAGGGGGAACTGAAGCTTTCTTT. Protein product: CASRRTGGTEAFF.

The chain recombines TRBV29-1 with TRBJ1-2, with D uncertain. This CDR3 comprises 12 residues. The germline V and J ends were trimmed by 7 bases and 2 bases, with 11 bases remaining between them. Germline assignment: CDR1 SQVTM and CDR2 ANQGSEA. The CDR3 loop is CSGLERNYGYTF. In DNA, the CDR3 is TGCAGCGGGCTAGAGCGGAACTATGGCTACACCTTC.

The rearrangement joins TRBV27 to TRBJ1-1; 7 nucleotides align to TRBD1. Germline lookup yields CDR1 MNHEY and CDR2 SMNVEV (reference sequence). The junction had 4 bases not matched to a gene; V was cut back by 3 bases and J by 6 bases. The CDR3 runs to 13 residues. CDR3 DNA: TGTGCCAGCAGTTTTGGGACAGTAGCTGAAGCTTTCTTT. It specifies CASSFGTVAEAFF.

V gene TRBV6-1 combines with J gene TRBJ2-2; tentatively, D is TRBD1 (5 bases). The germline V gene has CDR1 MNHNS and CDR2 SASEGT. V lost 4 bases and J 8 bases, leaving 17 bases between the germline ends. The CDR3 is 15 residues long. CDR3 sequence (DNA): TGTGCCAGCAGTGGGTTCGGGCACTCAGGGGGGGAGCTGTTTTTT. It specifies CASSGFGHSGGELFF.

V is TRBV27 and J is TRBJ2-1; 9 bases fit TRBD2. The ends lost 8 bases at V and 3 bases at J; junction bases unmatched: 5. This CDR3 region has 14 residues. CDR1 MNHEY and CDR2 SMNVEV come from the germline V gene (reference sequence). CDR3 sequence: CASRREGDYNEQFF. CDR3 DNA: TGTGCCAGCCGGCGGGAGGGGGACTACAATGAGCAGTTCTTC.

The gene calls are TRBV14 and TRBJ2-2, with D possibly being TRBD2 (7 bases). Trimming stripped 4 bases from V and 2 bases from J, with 26 bases between. This CDR3 is built from 20 residues. Germline CDR1 is SGHDN and CDR2 is FVKESK. The CDR3 DNA reads as TGTGCCAGCAGCCTAACCCTCGGGGGGCTTCACGATACTAACACCGGGGAGCTGTTTTTT. Protein product: CASSLTLGGLHDTNTGELFF.

V usage is TRBV7-8 and J usage is TRBJ1-1, with D perhaps TRBD1 (6 bases). CDR1 is SGHVS and CDR2 is FQNEAQ in the germline V gene. The CDR3 has 13 amino acids. Trimming stripped 2 bases from V and 7 bases from J, with 11 bases between. In DNA, the CDR3 is TGTGCCAGCAGCTTACAGGGGTTGGGTGAAGCTTTCTTT. This encodes CASSLQGLGEAFF.

This clone was detected only once. V is TRBV28 and J is TRBJ2-7; 13 nucleotides line up with TRBD2. The CDR3 sequence is 17 residues long. Germline trimming cut 5 bases from V and 3 bases from J; bases unmatched to any gene: 10. Germline V gives CDR1 MDHEN, CDR2 SYDVKM. CDR3 residues: CASSLGTSGTVGYEQYF. In nucleotides, the CDR3 is TGTGCCAGCAGTCTAGGGACTAGCGGGACAGTCGGCTACGAGCAGTACTTC. Drawing the rest from reference TRBV28 and TRBJ2-7, the complete variable domain is DVKVTQSSRYLVKRTGEKVFLECVQDMDHENMFWYRQDPGLGLRLIYFSYDVKMKEKGDIPEGYSVSREKKERFSLILESASTNQTSMYLCASSLGTSGTVGYEQYFGPGTRLTVT.

The chain links TRBV6-1 to TRBJ1-1; the D gene is possibly TRBD1 (6 bases). The V end was cut by 7 bases, the J end by 4 bases, with 10 bases between. Germline assignment: CDR1 MNHNS and CDR2 SASEGT. There are 12 residues in the CDR3. This chain's CDR3 is CASMGRGTEAFF. CDR3 nucleotides: TGTGCCAGCATGGGCAGGGGCACTGAAGCTTTCTTT.

This clone was seen a few times. J is TRBJ2-1 and V is TRBV4-1, with 11 bases matching TRBD2. The V gene's germline CDR1 is MGHRA and CDR2 YSYEKL. The J segment lost 9 bases and the V segment lost 2 bases, leaving 9 bases of the junction unmatched. CDR3 length: 16 residues. The CDR3 coding sequence is TGCGCCAGCAGCCAAACCATAGCGGGGGGGCATGTTGAGCAGTTCTTC. This gives the protein CASSQTIAGGHVEQFF.

This chain connects TRBV19 to TRBJ1-1, with 8 bases matching TRBD1. CDR1 is LNHDA and CDR2 is SQIVND in the germline V gene (reference sequence). V was clipped by 2 bases and J by 2 bases; unmatched bases: 4. CDR3 length: 15 residues. The chain's CDR3 is CASSISGQVNTEAFF. CDR3 nucleotides: TGTGCCAGTAGTATATCGGGACAGGTTAACACTGAAGCTTTCTTT.

The chain carries TRBV7-6 and TRBJ2-1; 8 bases line up with TRBD2. Germline values: CDR1 SGHVS, CDR2 FNYEAQ. J gave up 3 bases and V 7 bases, and 8 bases lay outside the gene matches. The CDR3 runs 15 residues. Here the CDR3 reads CASKPLAGFYNEQFF. For the CDR3, the DNA is TGTGCCAGCAAGCCATTAGCGGGGTTCTACAATGAGCAGTTCTTC. Looking up the rest from reference TRBV7-6 and TRBJ2-1 gives the full variable domain: GAGVSQSPRYKVTKRGQDVALRCDPISGHVSLYWYRQALGQGPEFLTYFNYEAQQDKSGLPNDRFSAERPEGSISTLTIQRTEQRDSAMYRCASKPLAGFYNEQFFGPGTRLTVL.

This chain connects TRBV5-3 to TRBJ1-5, with TRBD1 identical over 8 bases. TRBV5-3 carries the ORF label, with uncertain function. The V gene end was trimmed by 9 bases and the J gene end by 0 bases; junction bases not matched to a gene: 17. The CDR3 loop spans 18 amino acids. CDR3: CANNTTQGVPNSNQPQHF. Written as DNA, the CDR3 is TGTGCCAACAATACCACACAGGGGGTCCCTAATAGCAATCAGCCCCAGCATTTT.

The chain carries TRBV5-5 and TRBJ2-3, with D uncertain. Germline-derived CDR1 and CDR2 are SGHKS and YYEKEE (reference sequence). The CDR3 runs 13 residues. V was shortened by 2 bases and J by 5 bases, with 9 bases between the two germline ends. The chain's CDR3 is CASSLQGEDTQYF. In nucleotides, the CDR3 is TGTGCCAGCAGCTTACAAGGAGAAGATACGCAGTATTTT.

The chain is built from TRBV4-1 and TRBJ1-1; D ambiguous. Germline V CDR1 and CDR2: MGHRA, YSYEKL. Between the trimmed V and J ends, which lost 4 bases and 2 bases, there was a span of 5 bases. The CDR3 is 12 residues long. The CDR3 DNA sequence: TGCGCCAGCAGCCGAGTAAACACTGAAGCTTTCTTT. This translates into CASSRVNTEAFF.

The J gene is TRBJ2-7, the V gene TRBV27, with 7 bases that match TRBD1. Germline assignment: CDR1 MNHEY and CDR2 SMNVEV (reference sequence). The CDR3 totals 14 residues. Unmatched junction bases numbered 7, after V lost 5 bases and J lost 3 bases. The CDR3 DNA reads TGTGCCAGCAGTCCACAGGGGCAGTTCTACGAGCAGTACTTC. Translated, it gives CASSPQGQFYEQYF.

The chain employs TRBV30 and TRBJ2-4; 8 positions agree with TRBD2. Germline loops: CDR1 GTSNPN, CDR2 SVGIG (reference sequence). Germline trimming cut 1 base from V and 6 bases from J; bases unmatched to any gene: 2. The length of the CDR3 is 13 residues. In DNA, the CDR3 is TGTGCCTGGAGTGCGGGAGGGCCAAACATTCAGTACTTC. It specifies CAWSAGGPNIQYF.

This clone was seen only a few times. The chain recombines TRBV20-1 with TRBJ2-1; D might be TRBD1 (6 bases). There are 11 residues in the CDR3. The V end was cut by 5 bases, the J end by 10 bases, with 12 bases between. CDR1 and CDR2 from the germline V gene are DFQATT and SNEGSKA (reference sequence). This chain's CDR3 is CSASGVREQFF. DNA for the CDR3: TGCAGTGCTTCAGGGGTTAGGGAGCAGTTCTTC.

Comments on this clone: Other DNA sequences in the sample encode the same CDR3. The chain employs TRBV6-5 and TRBJ1-1, with D perhaps matching TRBD1 (6 bases). The CDR3 extends over 13 amino acids. The V gene lost 4 bases and the J gene lost 3 bases, with 9 bases spanning the gap. From germline, CDR1 is MNHEY and CDR2 SVGAGI. DNA of the CDR3: TGTGCCAGCAGTTCACAGGGATACACTGAAGCTTTCTTT. This encodes CASSSQGYTEAFF.

This clone was observed a handful of times. This rearrangement joins TRBV7-8 to TRBJ2-3, with 7 bases that match TRBD1. CDR1 and CDR2 (germline): SGHVS, FQNEAQ. J gave up 0 bases and V 8 bases, and 5 bases lay outside the gene matches. This CDR3 has 14 amino acids. CDR3 DNA sequence: TGTGCCAGCTACAGGGGTGGAAGCACAGATACGCAGTATTTT. Translated: CASYRGGSTDTQYF.

The rearrangement joins TRBV5-1 to TRBJ2-3; the D gene is possibly TRBD2 (5 bases). Germline CDR1 and CDR2: SGHRS and YFSETQ. The CDR3 is 13 residues long. V was clipped by 4 bases and J by 6 bases, with 12 bases between them. The CDR3 loop reads CASSLRSGDTQYF. The CDR3 region has the DNA TGCGCCAGCAGCCTTCGAAGCGGCGATACGCAGTATTTT. Together with reference TRBV5-1 and TRBJ2-3, the CDR3 gives the full variable domain: KAGVTQTPRYLIKTRGQQVTLSCSPISGHRSVSWYQQTPGQGLQFLFEYFSETQRNKGNFPGRFSGRQFSNSRSEMNVSTLELGDSALYLCASSLRSGDTQYFGPGTRLTVL.

The chain links TRBV5-6 to TRBJ2-7; 7 positions match TRBD1. The CDR3 is made up of 14 amino acids. The V gene end was trimmed by 4 bases and the J gene end by 6 bases; junction bases not matched to a gene: 10. Per the germline V gene, CDR1 is SGHDT and CDR2 is YYEEEE. The CDR3 DNA follows: TGTGCCAGCAGCCCCGGGCTAAGGGGGCGCGAGCAGTACTTC. Its protein product is CASSPGLRGREQYF.

This clone was seen once. The rearrangement links TRBV5-6 to TRBJ2-7; D remains unclear. Germline CDR1 SGHDT, CDR2 YYEEEE. V lost 0 bases, J lost 7 bases, and 11 bases lay in between. The CDR3 covers 13 residues. This CDR3 is CASSLDHFREQYF. For the CDR3, the DNA is TGTGCCAGCAGCTTGGACCACTTTCGGGAGCAGTACTTC.

The gene calls are TRBV19 and TRBJ1-2; D is possibly TRBD1 (6 bases). In germline, CDR1 is LNHDA, CDR2 SQIVND (reference sequence). Trimming took off 1 base at V and 5 bases at J, with 14 bases between the two ends. The CDR3 has 15 residues. CDR3 in amino acids: CASSIGTGMAYGYTF. DNA of the CDR3: TGTGCCAGTAGTATAGGAACAGGGATGGCATATGGCTACACCTTC.

The chain recombines TRBV4-1 with TRBJ1-2, with 8 bases lining up with TRBD1. The CDR3 is 14 residues long. With V trimmed by 4 bases and J by 5 bases, 6 bases remained unmatched. Germline V gives CDR1 MGHRA, CDR2 YSYEKL. The CDR3 nucleotides read TGCGCCAGCAGCCGGTCGGACAGGGATTATGGCTACACCTTC. Translation gives CASSRSDRDYGYTF.

The chain couples TRBV2 to TRBJ1-2; D ambiguous. Germline CDR1 is SNHLY and CDR2 is FYNNEI. Trimming pared 7 bases from V and 2 bases from J, leaving 14 bases between. The CDR3 is 14 residues long. CDR3 loop: CASTLRGVNYGYTF. DNA for the CDR3: TGTGCCAGCACCCTTCGGGGAGTCAACTATGGCTACACCTTC.

The chain combines TRBV30 with TRBJ2-1; 7 nucleotides align to TRBD2. The CDR3 length is 14 residues. Germline V lookup: CDR1 GTSNPN, CDR2 SVGIG (reference sequence). Trimming cost V 0 bases and J 11 bases; bases outside gene matches: 10. The CDR3 bases are TGTGCCTGGAGTGTACTAGCAGGACTAGAAAAGCAGTTCTTC. It codes for CAWSVLAGLEKQFF. The complete variable domain, with remaining parts taken from reference TRBV30 and TRBJ2-1, reads SQTIHQWPATLVQPVGSPLSLECTVEGTSNPNLYWYRQAAGRGLQLLFYSVGIGQISSEVPQNLSASRPQDRQFILSSKKLLLSDSGFYLCAWSVLAGLEKQFFGPGTRLTVL.

The rearrangement links TRBV11-2 to TRBJ2-1; TRBD2 matches at 15 bases. Trimming at V came to 5 bases and at J to 7 bases, leaving 3 bases not matched to a gene. The CDR3 contains 15 residues. Looked up from germline, CDR1 is SGHAT and CDR2 is FQNNGV. The CDR3 reads CASSVGTSGRNEQFF. The DNA of the CDR3 is TGTGCCAGCAGCGTCGGGACTAGCGGGAGGAATGAGCAGTTCTTC.

The sample holds a few counts of this clone. This chain's CDR3 is CSVDFSRHKYNEQFF. CDR3 bases: TGCAGCGTTGACTTTTCCAGACACAAGTACAATGAGCAGTTCTTC. J is TRBJ2-1 and V is TRBV29-1; D is undetermined. CDR3 size: 15 residues. Trimming pared 3 bases from V and 4 bases from J, leaving 16 bases between. Germline CDR1 SQVTM, CDR2 ANQGSEA.

This rearrangement joins TRBV7-2 to TRBJ2-5; 7 bases are a match to TRBD2. With 1 base clipped from V and 7 bases from J, the junction kept 6 bases outside the gene matches. The germline V gene encodes CDR1 SGHTA and CDR2 FQGNSA. This CDR3 comprises 14 residues. CDR3 loop: CASSLGFLAGTQYF. In DNA form, the CDR3 reads TGTGCCAGCAGCTTAGGGTTTTTAGCGGGGACCCAGTACTTC.